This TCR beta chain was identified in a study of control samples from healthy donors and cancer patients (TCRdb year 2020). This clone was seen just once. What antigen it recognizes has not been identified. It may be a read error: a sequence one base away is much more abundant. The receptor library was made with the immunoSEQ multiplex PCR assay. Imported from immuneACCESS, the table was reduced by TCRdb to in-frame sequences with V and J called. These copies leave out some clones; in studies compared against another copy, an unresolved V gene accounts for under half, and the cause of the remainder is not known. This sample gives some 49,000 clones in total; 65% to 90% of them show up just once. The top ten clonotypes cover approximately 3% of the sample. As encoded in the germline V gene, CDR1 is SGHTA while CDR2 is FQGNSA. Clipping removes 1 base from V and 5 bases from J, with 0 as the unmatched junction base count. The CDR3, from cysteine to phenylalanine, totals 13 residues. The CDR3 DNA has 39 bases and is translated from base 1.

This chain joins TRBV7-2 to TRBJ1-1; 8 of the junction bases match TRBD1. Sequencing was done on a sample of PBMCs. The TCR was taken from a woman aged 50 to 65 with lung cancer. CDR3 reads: CASSLDRGTEAFF. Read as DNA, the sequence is TGTGCCAGCAGCTTAGACAGGGGGACTGAAGCTTTCTTT.